This TCR beta chain was documented in a study of T-cell reconstitution after alpha-beta-depleted transplantation in children. This clonotype was observed a few times. Deletions cut 3 bases from V and 5 bases from J, with 7 bases between. The CDR3 is 12 residues long. Germline CDR1 and CDR2: SGHKS and YYEKEE (reference sequence). As it was prepared, the TCRbeta library received unique molecular identifiers. TCRdb independently ran MiXCR on the PCR reads; one entry per CDR3 protein. The table lists about 640,000 distinct CDR3 sequences, 15% to 20% of them singletons. This TCR derives from a human donor who donated a stem cell graft to a child with acute myeloid leukemia. The rearrangement uses TRBV5-5 and TRBJ2-3, with D unclear. The material was PBMCs from the stem cell graft donor, obtained from the stem cell graft. The CDR3 DNA is TGTGCCAGCAGCTGGGTCGGAGATACGCAGTATTTT. Translated, it gives CASSWVGDTQYF.